These 8 T cell receptor beta chains came from one sample sequenced in a study of T cells in Graves' hyperthyroidism and ophthalmopathy. Amplification yielded TCR beta CDR3 regions, with RNA transcripts as the source. Initially, a first-round RT-PCR of the TCR CDR3 employed the HTBI primer set. Each CDR3 protein gets one entry after TCRdb re-called the multiplex PCR reads with MiXCR. The sample holds under 600,000 distinct CDR3 sequences, approximately 15% seen once. The sample taken for sequencing was blood. The receptors come from a middle-aged woman with Graves' ophthalmopathy.

The sample holds a few counts of this clonotype. The rearrangement links TRBV12-3 or TRBV12-4 to TRBJ1-6; 11 nucleotides match TRBD1. The CDR3 totals 13 residues. V lost 7 bases and J lost 9; bases outside the gene matches: 2. The CDR3 here is CASKGQGASPLHF. In nucleotides, the CDR3 is TGTGCCAGCAAAGGACAGGGGGCTTCACCCCTCCACTTT.

This clonotype was detected ten times or more. The chain has TRBV3-1 and TRBJ2-5, with TRBD1 identical over 8 bases. V trimming: 1 base; J trimming: 1 base; junction bases outside the gene matches: 8. The germline V gene encodes CDR1 LGHDT and CDR2 YNNKEL (reference sequence). This CDR3 comprises 17 residues. In nucleotides, the CDR3 is TGTGCCAGCAGCCAAGTTCTGCAGGGGGCGGCCCAAGAGACCCAGTACTTC. Translation gives CASSQVLQGAAQETQYF.

This clonotype was counted ten times or more. The chain has TRBV12-3 or TRBV12-4 and TRBJ2-1; 13 nucleotides match TRBD2. This CDR3 has 14 amino acids. The ends lost 5 bases at V and 10 bases at J; junction bases unmatched: 5. The CDR3 protein is CASSIRTSGREQFF. The CDR3, as DNA: TGTGCCAGCAGTATTAGGACTAGCGGGAGAGAGCAGTTCTTC.

This clonotype was detected a few times. A read error is possible here, since a much larger clone lies one base away. The V and J genes are TRBV9 and TRBJ2-3; D is perhaps TRBD1 (5 bases). CDR1 SGDLS and CDR2 YYNGEE come from the germline V gene. The CDR3 contains 15 residues. CDR3 amino acids: CASNVGQSSTDTQYF. In DNA, the CDR3 is TGTGCCAGCAACGTAGGACAATCTAGCACAGATACGCAGTATTTT.

This clonotype showed up many times. This chain uses TRBV5-1 with TRBJ2-1; TRBD2 aligns across 11 bases. V was pared by 0 bases and J by 9 bases, with 8 bases of the junction left unmatched. The CDR3 totals 16 residues. The V gene's germline CDR1 is SGHRS and CDR2 YFSETQ. The chain's CDR3 is CASSLARTSGSGEQFF. CDR3 bases: TGCGCCAGCAGCTTGGCGCGAACTAGCGGGAGTGGTGAGCAGTTCTTC. Drawing the rest from reference TRBV5-1 and TRBJ2-1, the complete variable domain is KAGVTQTPRYLIKTRGQQVTLSCSPISGHRSVSWYQQTPGQGLQFLFEYFSETQRNKGNFPGRFSGRQFSNSRSEMNVSTLELGDSALYLCASSLARTSGSGEQFFGPGTRLTVL.

The sample holds a few counts of this clonotype. The rearrangement links TRBV11-2 to TRBJ2-1; TRBD1 aligns across 7 bases. V lost 5 bases to trimming and J lost 4 bases; unmatched junction nucleotides: 11. CDR3 length: 16 amino acids. Germline-derived CDR1 and CDR2 are SGHAT and FQNNGV. CDR3 protein: CASSLPPGQQYNEQFF. The CDR3 nucleotides read TGTGCCAGCAGCCTACCACCGGGACAGCAATACAATGAGCAGTTCTTC.

This clonotype occurred many times. V usage is TRBV5-6 and J usage is TRBJ2-1; 7 nucleotides agree with TRBD1. The V segment lost 4 bases and the J segment 6 bases; nucleotides outside the gene matches: 7. This CDR3 is 14 amino acids long. Germline V CDR1 and CDR2: SGHDT, YYEEEE. The CDR3 DNA follows: TGTGCCAGCAGCCTCCAAGGGGGCCTCAATGAGCAGTTCTTC. It yields the protein CASSLQGGLNEQFF.

This clonotype was counted many times. The gene calls are TRBV2 and TRBJ1-5; a weak D match, TRBD1 (5 bases). Germline loops: CDR1 SNHLY, CDR2 FYNNEI. The CDR3 consists of 13 residues. V was shortened by 5 bases and J by 3 bases, with 8 bases between the two germline ends. The CDR3 region is CASSQGNNQPQHF. For the CDR3, the DNA is TGTGCCAGCAGTCAGGGTAACAATCAGCCCCAGCATTTT.